Following are 17 T cell receptor beta chains from one sample sequenced in a study of blood T cell repertoires in COVID-19. Produced via immunoSEQ multiplex PCR; TCRdb's table is partial and in-frame only. The sample records about 440,000 clones, 88% being singletons. The sample was peripheral blood. The receptors derive from a woman aged 45-65 years with COVID-19, enrolled during active disease.

The chain uses TRBV7-2 and TRBJ2-4, with 12 bases aligning to TRBD2. The CDR3 consists of 15 residues. The V segment lost 1 base and the J segment 7 bases; nucleotides outside the gene matches: 2. CDR1 is SGHTA, CDR2 FQGNSA, per germline. CDR3 protein: CASSLGGTSGNIQYF. For the CDR3, the DNA is TGTGCCAGCAGCTTAGGGGGGACTAGCGGGAACATTCAGTACTTC.

The genes are TRBV3-1 (or the pseudogene TRBV3-2) and TRBJ2-3, with unresolved D. The CDR3 spans 16 residues. Germline assignment: CDR1 LGHDT and CDR2 YNNKEL (reference sequence). The germline V and J ends were trimmed by 4 bases and 2 bases, with 16 bases remaining between them. CDR3 in amino acids: CASSPRVDVPTDTQYF. In nucleotides, the CDR3 is TGTGCCAGCAGCCCCCGGGTAGACGTCCCCACAGATACGCAGTATTTT.

This rearrangement joins TRBV2 to TRBJ2-5, with a possible D match to TRBD2 (6 bases). This CDR3 is built from 14 residues. The germline V and J ends were trimmed by 9 bases and 4 bases, with 18 bases remaining between them. Germline V gene sequence: CDR1 SNHLY, CDR2 FYNNEI. Here the CDR3 DNA reads TGTGCCAGTTACGGGGGTGCCGATAGAGAGACCCAGTACTTC. Amino acid sequence: CASYGGADRETQYF.

V and J are TRBV4-1 and TRBJ2-1; D may be TRBD2 (5 bases). Germline V gene sequence: CDR1 MGHRA, CDR2 YSYEKL. The CDR3 covers 17 residues. V shed 3 bases and J shed 2 bases, with 17 bases lying between them. CDR3 bases: TGCGCCAGCAGCCAGAGGGCCTATACAAGAACCTACAATGAGCAGTTCTTC. Its translation is CASSQRAYTRTYNEQFF.

The rearrangement joins TRBV6-1 to TRBJ2-3; D perhaps matches TRBD2 (6 bases). Germline V gives CDR1 MNHNS, CDR2 SASEGT. This CDR3 comprises 14 residues. Deletions cut 3 bases from V and 6 bases from J, with 13 bases between. This chain's CDR3 is CASSEGRGLDTQYF. CDR3 coding DNA: TGTGCCAGCAGTGAGGGGCGGGGCTTGGATACGCAGTATTTT.

The chain recombines TRBV18 with TRBJ1-1, with 12 bases aligning to TRBD1. The CDR3 covers 17 residues. The V segment lost 3 bases and the J segment 1 base; nucleotides outside the gene matches: 6. CDR1 and CDR2 (germline): KGHSH, LQKENI. Here the CDR3 reads CASSPTGTGGGNTEAFF. Here the CDR3 DNA reads TGTGCCAGCTCACCCACCGGGACAGGGGGCGGGAACACTGAAGCTTTCTTT.

The V call is TRBV12-2, the J call TRBJ2-7; TRBD1, the table's D call, lacks a check against the DNA. TRBV12-2 is a pseudogene segment. CDR3 length: 17 amino acids. This CDR3 is CASRLKEDDRGPHEQYF. CDR3 coding DNA: TGTGCAAGTCGCCTCAAGGAGGATGACAGGGGGCCCCACGAGCAGTACTTC.

This clone was observed once. The chain has TRBV10-2 and TRBJ2-7; D uncertain. V lost 4 bases and J 3 bases, leaving 10 bases between the germline ends. The V gene's germline CDR1 is WSHSY and CDR2 SAAADI. The CDR3 covers 13 residues. CDR3: CASSVYRNYEQYF. The CDR3 DNA follows: TGCGCCAGCAGTGTCTACAGAAACTACGAGCAGTACTTC.

CDR3 amino acids: CASSLGQREKLFF. The CDR3 DNA is TGCGCCAGCAGCTTGGGTCAGCGTGAAAAACTGTTTTTT. V gene TRBV5-1 combines with J gene TRBJ1-4, with unresolved D. There are 13 residues in the CDR3. Per the germline V gene, CDR1 is SGHRS and CDR2 is YFSETQ. Trimming left V 0 bases short and J 7 bases short, with 7 bases between.

This rearrangement joins TRBV5-6 to TRBJ1-3, with 9 nucleotides matching TRBD1. The CDR3 loop spans 15 amino acids. Germline V gene data show CDR1 as SGHDT and CDR2 as YYEEEE. Trimming removed 4 bases from V and 2 bases from J; junction bases left unmatched: 4. The CDR3: CASSTGTGTGNTIYF. CDR3 nucleotide sequence: TGTGCCAGCAGCACCGGGACAGGGACTGGAAACACCATATATTTT. The whole variable domain, remainder taken from reference TRBV5-6 and TRBJ1-3, is DAGVTQSPTHLIKTRGQQVTLRCSPKSGHDTVSWYQQALGQGPQFIFQYYEEEERQRGNFPDRFSGHQFPNYSSELNVNALLLGDSALYLCASSTGTGTGNTIYFGEGSWLTVV.

The rearrangement uses TRBV11-2 and TRBJ1-4, with unresolved D. The CDR3 is made up of 11 amino acids. Germline-derived CDR1 and CDR2 are SGHAT and FQNNGV. The V gene lost 3 bases and the J gene lost 8 bases, with 4 bases spanning the gap. CDR3 DNA: TGTGCCAGCAGCTTGTCGGAAAAACTGTTTTTT. Its translation is CASSLSEKLFF. Supplemented by reference TRBV11-2 and TRBJ1-4, the full variable domain reads EAGVAQSPRYKIIEKRQSVAFWCNPISGHATLYWYQQILGQGPKLLIQFQNNGVVDDSQLPKDRFSAERLKGVDSTLKIQPAKLEDSAVYLCASSLSEKLFFGSGTQLSVL.

The chain recombines TRBV15 with TRBJ1-1; D unresolved. V was cut by 0 bases and J by 7 bases, with 12 bases left in between. The CDR3 is 14 residues long. Germline V gives CDR1 LNHNV, CDR2 YYDKDF (reference sequence). Here the CDR3 DNA reads TGTGCCACCAGCAGAGATCGTGCCCGCGATGAAGCTTTCTTT. This translates into CATSRDRARDEAFF.

This clone is a singleton in its sample. The J gene is TRBJ2-7, the V gene TRBV16, with a weak D call TRBD2 (7 bases). V lost 6 bases to trimming and J lost 5 bases, with 14 bases between them. The CDR3 loop spans 13 amino acids. The V gene's germline CDR1 is KGHSY and CDR2 FQNENV. The CDR3 loop is CASRPVGGHEQYF. The CDR3 bases are TGTGCCAGCAGGCCCGTGGGGGGGCACGAGCAGTACTTC.

This rearrangement joins TRBV18 to TRBJ1-1; D is possibly TRBD1 (5 bases). The CDR3 loop spans 14 amino acids. Germline V gene sequence: CDR1 KGHSH, CDR2 LQKENI. The V gene lost 4 bases and the J gene lost 5 bases, with 14 bases spanning the gap. The CDR3 DNA follows: TGTGCCAGCTCACTTCAGGGCGAGAAGACTGAAGCTTTCTTT. Its protein is CASSLQGEKTEAFF.

This clone was seen a single time. The chain uses TRBV18 and TRBJ1-1; unclear D gene. The germline V and J ends were trimmed by 3 bases and 7 bases, with 15 bases remaining between them. The CDR3 contains 14 residues. Germline V gene lookup returns CDR1 KGHSH and CDR2 LQKENI. As DNA, the CDR3 is TGTGCCAGCTCACCCCCGGGAGGTGCCGTTGAAGCTTTCTTT. It specifies CASSPPGGAVEAFF.

The V gene is TRBV2, the J gene TRBJ1-1; maybe TRBD1 (6 bases). CDR3 length: 15 amino acids. Germline values: CDR1 SNHLY, CDR2 FYNNEI. V was cut by 8 bases and J by 4 bases, with 20 bases left in between. The CDR3 nucleotides read TGTGCCAGCCGGCCTCGAGAAGGGGGGGGCACTGAAGCTTTCTTT. Translated, it gives CASRPREGGGTEAFF.

This chain connects TRBV18 to TRBJ1-5; D is perhaps TRBD1 (5 bases). The CDR3 runs 12 residues. Trimming pared 5 bases from V and 5 bases from J, leaving 7 bases between. The germline CDR1 and CDR2 sequences are KGHSH and LQKENI. CDR3 coding DNA: TGTGCCAGCTCAAGGGGCGATCAGCCCCAGCATTTT. Translating it yields CASSRGDQPQHF.